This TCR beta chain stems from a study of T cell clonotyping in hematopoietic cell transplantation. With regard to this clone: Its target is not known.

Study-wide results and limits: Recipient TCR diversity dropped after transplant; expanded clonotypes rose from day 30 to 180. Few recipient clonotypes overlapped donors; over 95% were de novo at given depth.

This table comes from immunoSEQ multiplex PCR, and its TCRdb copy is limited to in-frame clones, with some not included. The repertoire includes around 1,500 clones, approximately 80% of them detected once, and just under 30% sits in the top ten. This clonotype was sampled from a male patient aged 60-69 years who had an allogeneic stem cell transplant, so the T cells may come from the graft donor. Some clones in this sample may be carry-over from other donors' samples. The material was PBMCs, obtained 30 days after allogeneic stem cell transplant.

The CDR3 bases are TGCGCCAGCAGCTTACAGGGGTACCAAGAGACCCAGTACTTC. Translating gives CASSLQGYQETQYF. The chain uses TRBV5-1 and TRBJ2-5, with 7 bases identical to TRBD1. V shed 2 bases and J 0 bases; nucleotides not matched to a gene: 1. Germline CDR1 reads SGHRS; CDR2 reads YFSETQ. CDR3 length: 14 residues.